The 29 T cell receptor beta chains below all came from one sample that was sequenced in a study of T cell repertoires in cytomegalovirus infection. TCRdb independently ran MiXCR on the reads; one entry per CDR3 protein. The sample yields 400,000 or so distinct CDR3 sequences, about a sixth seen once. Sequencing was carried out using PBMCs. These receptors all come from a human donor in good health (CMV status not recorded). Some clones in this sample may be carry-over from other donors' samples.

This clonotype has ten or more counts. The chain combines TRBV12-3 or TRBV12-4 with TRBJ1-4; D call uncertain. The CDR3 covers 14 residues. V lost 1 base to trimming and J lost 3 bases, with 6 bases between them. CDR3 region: CASSLGQANEKLFF. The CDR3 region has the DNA TGTGCCAGCAGTTTAGGGCAAGCTAATGAAAAACTGTTTTTT.

CDR3 nucleotide sequence: TGCGCCAGCAGCTTGGCCCCAGGGAGGTTAGAATCACCCCTCCACTTT. This encodes CASSLAPGRLESPLHF. This chain connects TRBV5-1 to TRBJ1-6; the D gene is possibly TRBD1 (5 bases). The CDR3 has 16 amino acids. Per germline, CDR1 SGHRS and CDR2 YFSETQ. V was shortened by 0 bases and J by 10 bases, with 17 bases between the two germline ends.

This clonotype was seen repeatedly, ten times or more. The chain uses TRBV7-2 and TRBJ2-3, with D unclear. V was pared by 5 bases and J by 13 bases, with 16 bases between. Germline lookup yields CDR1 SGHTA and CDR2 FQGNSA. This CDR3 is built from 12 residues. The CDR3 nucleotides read TGTGCCAGCAGCCCAACCCAATTGATGAAGTATTTT. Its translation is CASSPTQLMKYF.

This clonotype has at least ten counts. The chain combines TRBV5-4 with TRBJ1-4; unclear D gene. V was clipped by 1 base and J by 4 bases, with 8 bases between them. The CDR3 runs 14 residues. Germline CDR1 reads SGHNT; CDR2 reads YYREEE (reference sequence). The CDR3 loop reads CASSLSNLNEKLFF. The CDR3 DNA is TGTGCCAGCAGCTTGAGTAACCTTAATGAAAAACTGTTTTTT.

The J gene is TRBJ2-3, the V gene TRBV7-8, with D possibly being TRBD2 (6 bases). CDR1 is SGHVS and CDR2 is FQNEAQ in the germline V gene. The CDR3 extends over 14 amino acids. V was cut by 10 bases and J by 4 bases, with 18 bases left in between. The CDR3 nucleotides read TGTGCCACTGGACTACCCCCTGTGGCAGATACGCAGTATTTT. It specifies CATGLPPVADTQYF. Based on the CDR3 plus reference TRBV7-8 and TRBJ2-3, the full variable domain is GAGVSQSPRYKVAKRGQDVALRCDPISGHVSLFWYQQALGQGPEFLTYFQNEAQLDKSGLPSDRFFAERPEGSVSTLKIQRTQQEDSAVYLCATGLPPVADTQYFGPGTRLTVL.

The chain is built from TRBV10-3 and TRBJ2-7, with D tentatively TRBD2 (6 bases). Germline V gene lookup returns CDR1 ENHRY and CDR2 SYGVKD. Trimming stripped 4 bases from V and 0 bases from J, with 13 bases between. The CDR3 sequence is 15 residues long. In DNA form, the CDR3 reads TGTGCCATCAGTGGCTTTCGGGGGTCCTCCTACGAGCAGTACTTC. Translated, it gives CAISGFRGSSYEQYF.

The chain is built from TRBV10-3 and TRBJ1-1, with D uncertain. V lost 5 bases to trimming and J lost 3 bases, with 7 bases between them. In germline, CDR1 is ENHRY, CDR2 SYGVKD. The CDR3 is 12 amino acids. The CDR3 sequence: CAISLGDTEAFF. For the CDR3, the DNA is TGTGCCATCAGTCTCGGGGACACTGAAGCTTTCTTT.

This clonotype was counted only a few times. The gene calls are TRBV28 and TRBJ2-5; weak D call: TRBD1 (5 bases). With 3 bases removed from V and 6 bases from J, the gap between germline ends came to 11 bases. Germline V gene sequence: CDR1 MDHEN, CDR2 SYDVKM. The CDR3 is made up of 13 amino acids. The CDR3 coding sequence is TGTGCCAGCAGTTTCTCCGTGGGGCAGACCCAGTACTTC. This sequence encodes CASSFSVGQTQYF.

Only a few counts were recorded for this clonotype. The CDR3 region is CASAGGSTEAFF. In DNA form, the CDR3 reads TGTGCCAGCGCGGGGGGATCCACTGAAGCTTTCTTT. The chain links TRBV28 to TRBJ1-1, with D possibly being TRBD1 (5 bases). Between the trimmed V and J ends, which lost 8 bases and 4 bases, there was a span of 11 bases. The CDR3 contains 12 residues. Germline assignment: CDR1 MDHEN and CDR2 SYDVKM.

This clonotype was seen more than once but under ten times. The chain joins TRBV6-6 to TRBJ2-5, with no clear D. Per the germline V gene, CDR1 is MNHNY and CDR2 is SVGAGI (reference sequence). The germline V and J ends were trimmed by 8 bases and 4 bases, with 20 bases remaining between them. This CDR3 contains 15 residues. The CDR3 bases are TGTGCCAGCTACGACCCGCCTAGGAGTTCAGAGACCCAGTACTTC. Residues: CASYDPPRSSETQYF.

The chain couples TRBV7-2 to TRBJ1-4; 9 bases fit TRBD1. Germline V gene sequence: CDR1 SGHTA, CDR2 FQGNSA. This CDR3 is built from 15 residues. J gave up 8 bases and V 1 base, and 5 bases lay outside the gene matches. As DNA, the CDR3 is TGTGCCAGCAGCTTAGTGGGACAGGGATACGAAAAACTGTTTTTT. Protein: CASSLVGQGYEKLFF.

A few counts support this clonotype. CDR3: CSAREDRNTEAFF. The CDR3 coding sequence is TGCAGTGCTAGAGAGGACAGGAACACTGAAGCTTTCTTT. The rearrangement links TRBV20-1 to TRBJ1-1, with a possible D match to TRBD1 (6 bases). The CDR3 extends over 13 amino acids. Trimming removed 0 bases at V and 1 base at J, with 6 bases between. Per germline, CDR1 DFQATT and CDR2 SNEGSKA (reference sequence).

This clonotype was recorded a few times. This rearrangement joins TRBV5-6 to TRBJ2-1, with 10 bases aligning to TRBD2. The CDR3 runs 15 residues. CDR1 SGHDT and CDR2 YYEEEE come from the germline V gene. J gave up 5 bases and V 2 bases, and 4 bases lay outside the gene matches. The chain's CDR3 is CASSFWTSGNNEQFF. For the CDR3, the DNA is TGTGCCAGCAGCTTTTGGACTAGCGGCAACAATGAGCAGTTCTTC.

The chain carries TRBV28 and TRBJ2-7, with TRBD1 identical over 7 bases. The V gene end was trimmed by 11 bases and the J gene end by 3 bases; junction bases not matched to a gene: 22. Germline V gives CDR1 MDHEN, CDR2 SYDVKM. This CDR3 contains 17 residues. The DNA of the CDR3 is TGTGCCCGCCTAAGGGGGCCCAGGGGGTTCGGTCTCTACGAGCAGTACTTC. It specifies CARLRGPRGFGLYEQYF.

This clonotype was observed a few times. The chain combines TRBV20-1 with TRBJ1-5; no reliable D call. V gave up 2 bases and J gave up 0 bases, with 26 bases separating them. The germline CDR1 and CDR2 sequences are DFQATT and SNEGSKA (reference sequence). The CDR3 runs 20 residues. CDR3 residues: CSARLGTRTRGAYSNQPQHF. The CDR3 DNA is TGCAGTGCTAGATTGGGAACACGGACTCGGGGTGCGTATAGCAATCAGCCCCAGCATTTT.

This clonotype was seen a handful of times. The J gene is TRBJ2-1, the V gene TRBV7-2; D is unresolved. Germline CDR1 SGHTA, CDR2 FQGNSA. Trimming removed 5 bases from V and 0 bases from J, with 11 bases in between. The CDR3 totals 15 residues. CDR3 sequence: CASSLSPSSYNEQFF. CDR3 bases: TGTGCCAGCAGCCTTAGCCCGAGCTCCTACAATGAGCAGTTCTTC.

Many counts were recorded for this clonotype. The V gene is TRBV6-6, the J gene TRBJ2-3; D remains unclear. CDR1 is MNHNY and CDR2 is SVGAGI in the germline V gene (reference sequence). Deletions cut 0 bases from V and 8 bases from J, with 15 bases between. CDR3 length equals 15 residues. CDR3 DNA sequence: TGTGCCAGCAGTTACTCCGGTGGGGATGATCGTACGCAGTATTTT. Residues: CASSYSGGDDRTQYF.

DNA for the CDR3: TGCAGTGCTGATCCGGGACAGGGCACAGATACGCAGTATTTT. This sequence encodes CSADPGQGTDTQYF. The J gene is TRBJ2-3, the V gene TRBV20-1; 8 nucleotides agree with TRBD1. In germline, CDR1 is DFQATT, CDR2 SNEGSKA (reference sequence). J lost 1 base, V lost 5 bases, and 5 bases had no gene match. This CDR3 has 14 amino acids.

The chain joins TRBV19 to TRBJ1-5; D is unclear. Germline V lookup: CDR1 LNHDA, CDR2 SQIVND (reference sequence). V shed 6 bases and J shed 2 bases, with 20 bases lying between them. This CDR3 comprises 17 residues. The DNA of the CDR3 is TGTGCCAGTAGGGCCCGGCCAGTATGGGTGGGCAATCAGCCCCAGCATTTT. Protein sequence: CASRARPVWVGNQPQHF.

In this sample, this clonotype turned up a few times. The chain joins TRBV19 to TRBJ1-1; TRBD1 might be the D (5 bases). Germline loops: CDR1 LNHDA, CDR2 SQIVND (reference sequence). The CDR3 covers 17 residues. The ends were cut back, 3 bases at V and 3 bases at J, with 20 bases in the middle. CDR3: CASSIWSGDQGDTEAFF. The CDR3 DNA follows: TGTGCCAGTAGTATTTGGTCAGGAGACCAAGGGGACACTGAAGCTTTCTTT.

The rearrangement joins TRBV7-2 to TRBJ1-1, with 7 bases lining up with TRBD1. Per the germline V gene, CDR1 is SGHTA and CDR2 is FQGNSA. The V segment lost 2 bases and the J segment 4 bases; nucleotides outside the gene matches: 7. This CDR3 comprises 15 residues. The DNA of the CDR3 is TGTGCCAGCAGCTTAAGCAGGGGGTGGGGCACTGAAGCTTTCTTT. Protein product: CASSLSRGWGTEAFF.

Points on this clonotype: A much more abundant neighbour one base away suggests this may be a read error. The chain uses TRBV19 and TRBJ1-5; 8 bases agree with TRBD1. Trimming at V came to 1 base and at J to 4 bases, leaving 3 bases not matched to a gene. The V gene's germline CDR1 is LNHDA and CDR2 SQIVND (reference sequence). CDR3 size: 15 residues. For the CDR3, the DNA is TGTGCCAGTAGTATAGCCTGGGACAGGAATCAGCCCCAGCATTTT. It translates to CASSIAWDRNQPQHF.

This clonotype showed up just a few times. CDR3: CASIAGLAGRSSYNEQFF. For the CDR3, the DNA is TGTGCCAGCATTGCCGGACTAGCGGGGCGGAGCTCCTACAATGAGCAGTTCTTC. The rearrangement links TRBV12-3 or TRBV12-4 to TRBJ2-1; 12 positions match TRBD2. Germline trimming cut 7 bases from V and 0 bases from J; bases unmatched to any gene: 10. The CDR3 consists of 18 residues.

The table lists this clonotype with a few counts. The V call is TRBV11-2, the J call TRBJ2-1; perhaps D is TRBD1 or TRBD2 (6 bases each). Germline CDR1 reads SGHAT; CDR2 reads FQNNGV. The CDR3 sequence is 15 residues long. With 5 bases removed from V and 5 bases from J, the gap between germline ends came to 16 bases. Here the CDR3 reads CASSKIRGAHNEQFF. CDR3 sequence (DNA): TGTGCCAGCAGCAAGATAAGGGGGGCGCACAATGAGCAGTTCTTC.

DNA for the CDR3: TGCAGTGCTAGAGATCTATACAGGGACGGCTACACCTTC. Its translation: CSARDLYRDGYTF. V is TRBV20-1 and J is TRBJ1-2; possibly TRBD1 for D (6 bases). Trimming cost V 0 bases and J 8 bases, with 13 bases left between them. CDR3 length: 13 amino acids. Germline V CDR1 and CDR2: DFQATT, SNEGSKA (reference sequence).

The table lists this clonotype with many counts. The CDR3 bases are TGCGCCAGCAGCCACACACAGGGCACAGATACGCAGTATTTT. As protein: CASSHTQGTDTQYF. V gene TRBV4-3 combines with J gene TRBJ2-3, with D tentatively TRBD1 (5 bases). The CDR3 runs to 14 residues. Deletions cut 3 bases from V and 1 base from J, with 8 bases between. CDR1 and CDR2 (germline): LGHNA, YSLEER.

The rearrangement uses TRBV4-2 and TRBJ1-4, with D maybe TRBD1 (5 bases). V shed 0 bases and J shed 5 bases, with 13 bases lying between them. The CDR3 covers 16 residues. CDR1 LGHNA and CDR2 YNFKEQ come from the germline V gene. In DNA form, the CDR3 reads TGTGCCAGCAGCCAAGAGGGGCAGTTGGAAAATGAAAAACTGTTTTTT. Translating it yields CASSQEGQLENEKLFF.

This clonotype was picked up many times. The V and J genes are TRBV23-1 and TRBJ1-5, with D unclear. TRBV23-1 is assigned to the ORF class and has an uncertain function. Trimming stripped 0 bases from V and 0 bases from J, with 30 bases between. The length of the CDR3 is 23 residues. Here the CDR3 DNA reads TGCGCCAGCAGTCAATCTCCTCATCGAACGGAGCCAGACAAATCCTATAGCAATCAGCCCCAGCATTTT. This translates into CASSQSPHRTEPDKSYSNQPQHF.

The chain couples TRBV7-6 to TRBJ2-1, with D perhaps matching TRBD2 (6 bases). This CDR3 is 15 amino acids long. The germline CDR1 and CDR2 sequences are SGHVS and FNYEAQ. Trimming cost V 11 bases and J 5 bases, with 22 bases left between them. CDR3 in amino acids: CAVSGPDPWDNEQFF. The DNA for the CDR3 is TGTGCCGTTAGCGGTCCGGATCCTTGGGACAATGAGCAGTTCTTC.